The clone carrying this TCR beta chain was seen a few times. The data originate from a study of T cells in Graves' hyperthyroidism and ophthalmopathy. Trimming pared 4 bases from V and 1 base from J, leaving 20 bases between. CDR3 length equals 16 residues. CDR1 is DFQATT, CDR2 SNEGSKA, per germline (reference sequence). Amplification targeted TCR beta CDR3 regions from RNA transcripts. First-round RT-PCR of the TCR CDR3 relied on the HTBI primer set. TCRdb reprocessed the multiplex PCR reads via MiXCR and lists one record per CDR3 protein. The sample has roughly 580,000 distinct CDR3 sequences, around 42% seen once.

The sequencing input was peripheral blood or thyroid tissue (not recorded which). The gene calls are TRBV20-1 and TRBJ2-7; no clear D gene. The receptor's source is a young woman with Graves' hyperthyroidism. The CDR3 sequence: CSAKDDARSYSYEQYF. CDR3 in DNA: TGCAGTGCTAAGGACGACGCCAGGTCTTATTCCTACGAGCAGTACTTC.